These 29 T cell receptor beta chains were sequenced from one sample in a study of persistence of HIV-infected CD4 T cells. The stimulus was lysate of CMV-infected fibroblasts, roughly 9.2 ug/mL. CD40L-negative CD69-negative CD45RO-high memory CD4+ T cells were sorted as populations depleted of antigen-responding cells. Antigens for these TCRs are unknown. The immunoSEQ assay was version 4, run in survey mode. The protocol was immunoSEQ multiplex PCR, while the TCRdb copy is restricted to in-frame clones and leaves out a portion. The sample yields about 37,000 clones, around 80% seen once. The starting material was CD4+ T cells sorted from PBMCs after approximately 20-hour stimulation, obtained from a patient who received antiretroviral therapy. The receptors shown here come from an adult man with HIV who was CMV-seropositive.

The rearrangement uses TRBV18 and TRBJ1-4; 9 bases are a match to TRBD1. V gave up 2 bases and J gave up 6 bases; unmatched junction bases: 1. CDR3 size: 14 residues. Germline CDR1 reads KGHSH; CDR2 reads LQKENI. CDR3 DNA sequence: TGTGCCAGCTCACCAGGGACAGGGTATGAAAAACTGTTTTTT. Translating gives CASSPGTGYEKLFF.

The rearrangement uses TRBV7-2 and TRBJ1-3; D possibly corresponds to TRBD1 (6 bases). The germline CDR1 and CDR2 sequences are SGHTA and FQGNSA. CDR3 length: 14 amino acids. The V and J ends lost 5 bases and 4 bases respectively, with 12 bases between them. The CDR3 DNA sequence: TGTGCCAGCAGCCCCTGGACAGCCGGAAACACCATATATTTT. This translates into CASSPWTAGNTIYF.

This clone was observed once. The chain combines TRBV7-9 with TRBJ2-1, with no clear D. CDR1 SEHNR and CDR2 FQNEAQ come from the germline V gene (reference sequence). V lost 6 bases, J lost 12 bases, and 12 bases lay in between. There are 11 residues in the CDR3. CDR3 bases: TGTGCCAGCAGTCTGAAGGTCCGGCAGTTCTTC. The encoded protein is CASSLKVRQFF.

The chain combines TRBV5-5 with TRBJ2-3; TRBD1 is a possible D gene (6 bases). The CDR3 is 13 amino acids. Germline CDR1 SGHKS, CDR2 YYEKEE (reference sequence). Trimming pared 2 bases from V and 6 bases from J, leaving 10 bases between. The CDR3 spells CASSFSDSDTQYF. The CDR3 bases are TGTGCCAGCAGCTTTTCGGACAGCGATACGCAGTATTTT.

This clone occurred once. The gene calls are TRBV5-1 and TRBJ1-4; D perhaps matches TRBD1 (5 bases). V lost 1 base, J lost 3 bases, and 13 bases lay in between. Germline values: CDR1 SGHRS, CDR2 YFSETQ. The CDR3 extends over 16 amino acids. The DNA for the CDR3 is TGCGCCAGCAGCTTGCAGGGTCCCCGGGCTAATGAAAAACTGTTTTTT. This translates into CASSLQGPRANEKLFF.

This chain uses TRBV28 with TRBJ2-2; the D gene could be TRBD1 or TRBD2 (5 bases each). V lost 8 bases and J lost 0, with 13 bases in between. Germline lookup yields CDR1 MDHEN and CDR2 SYDVKM. The CDR3 extends over 15 amino acids. The CDR3 DNA follows: TGTGCCAGCGCCCGGGGCAGGGCGAACACCGGGGAGCTGTTTTTT. It is translated as CASARGRANTGELFF.

J is TRBJ2-2 and V is TRBV10-3; 15 bases agree with TRBD2. V lost 4 bases to trimming and J lost 4 bases; unmatched junction nucleotides: 4. The CDR3 covers 17 residues. From germline, CDR1 is ENHRY and CDR2 SYGVKD. The CDR3: CAISAGLAGGRTGELFF. DNA of the CDR3: TGTGCCATCAGTGCCGGACTAGCGGGGGGGCGCACCGGGGAGCTGTTTTTT.

The chain combines TRBV2 with TRBJ1-6; 7 positions agree with TRBD1. The CDR3 is 15 residues long. The V gene end was trimmed by 9 bases and the J gene end by 0 bases; junction bases not matched to a gene: 5. Per germline, CDR1 SNHLY and CDR2 FYNNEI. In nucleotides, the CDR3 is TGTGCCAGTAAGGGACAGCCCTCCTATAATTCACCCCTCCACTTT. Its protein is CASKGQPSYNSPLHF. The full variable domain, completed using reference TRBV2 and TRBJ1-6, is EPEVTQTPSHQVTQMGQEVILRCVPISNHLYFYWYRQILGQKVEFLVSFYNNEISEKSEIFDDQFSVERPDGSNFTLKIRSTKLEDSAMYFCASKGQPSYNSPLHFGNGTRLTVT.

CDR3 residues: CASSERRDRDSNQPQHF. The CDR3 DNA sequence: TGTGCCAGCAGTGAAAGAAGGGACAGGGACAGCAATCAGCCCCAGCATTTT. This chain links TRBV6-1 with TRBJ1-5, with TRBD1 matching over 9 bases. With V trimmed by 2 bases and J by 1 base, 6 bases remained unmatched. Germline CDR1 is MNHNS and CDR2 is SASEGT. The CDR3 covers 17 residues.

This chain connects TRBV5-5 to TRBJ1-1; D not certain. CDR1 SGHKS and CDR2 YYEKEE come from the germline V gene (reference sequence). Trimming took off 2 bases at V and 2 bases at J, with 4 bases between the two ends. This CDR3 region has 12 residues. The CDR3 DNA reads TGTGCCAGCAGCTTTAGAAACACTGAAGCTTTCTTT. It specifies CASSFRNTEAFF.

V gene TRBV10-3 combines with J gene TRBJ1-2; D gene uncertain. Germline-derived CDR1 and CDR2 are ENHRY and SYGVKD. The V end lost 2 bases, the J end lost 14 bases, and 15 bases lay between the germline ends. This CDR3 is built from 12 residues. The DNA for the CDR3 is TGTGCCATCAGTGAGCTTGGGCGGGTTTATACCTTC. It is translated as CAISELGRVYTF.

The chain has TRBV19 and TRBJ2-3; tentatively, D is TRBD2 (5 bases). The CDR3 has 13 amino acids. Trimming removed 4 bases at V and 8 bases at J, with 13 bases between. The germline gives CDR1 LNHDA, CDR2 SQIVND (reference sequence). For the CDR3, the DNA is TGTGCCAGTAGTACGACGGAGGTTTTTACGCAGTATTTT. Amino acids: CASSTTEVFTQYF.

This clone was seen a handful of times. The chain uses TRBV19 and TRBJ2-7; possible D gene TRBD1, 6 bases. This CDR3 spans 13 amino acids. V lost 6 bases to trimming and J lost 0 bases, with 9 bases between them. In germline, CDR1 is LNHDA, CDR2 SQIVND (reference sequence). The CDR3: CASSRTVSYEQYF. The CDR3, as DNA: TGTGCCAGTAGCAGGACAGTCTCCTACGAGCAGTACTTC.

This chain links TRBV5-1 with TRBJ1-4; D not resolved. Trimming removed 0 bases from V and 8 bases from J, with 11 bases in between. Germline-derived CDR1 and CDR2 are SGHRS and YFSETQ. The CDR3 is made up of 14 amino acids. Here the CDR3 reads CASSLDGVREKLFF. The CDR3 nucleotides read TGCGCCAGCAGCTTGGATGGGGTTCGGGAAAAACTGTTTTTT.

The chain combines TRBV11-3 with TRBJ1-5; D may be TRBD1 (6 bases). The CDR3 extends over 15 amino acids. The germline V gene has CDR1 SGHNT and CDR2 YENEEA. The V and J ends lost 2 bases and 6 bases respectively, with 14 bases between them. The CDR3 sequence: CASSLLGGGPQPQHF. CDR3 DNA sequence: TGTGCCAGCAGCTTATTAGGTGGGGGGCCTCAGCCCCAGCATTTT.

The rearrangement links TRBV2 to TRBJ2-3; TRBD2 matches at 11 bases. V lost 4 bases to trimming and J lost 0 bases; unmatched junction nucleotides: 3. Germline V lookup: CDR1 SNHLY, CDR2 FYNNEI. The CDR3 runs 16 residues. The CDR3 sequence is CASSATSGVSTDTQYF. The CDR3 nucleotides are TGTGCCAGCAGTGCGACTAGCGGGGTGAGCACAGATACGCAGTATTTT. Complete variable domain (other parts from reference TRBV2 and TRBJ2-3): EPEVTQTPSHQVTQMGQEVILRCVPISNHLYFYWYRQILGQKVEFLVSFYNNEISEKSEIFDDQFSVERPDGSNFTLKIRSTKLEDSAMYFCASSATSGVSTDTQYFGPGTRLTVL.

This rearrangement joins TRBV19 to TRBJ2-7; D is unclear. CDR3 length: 11 amino acids. V lost 1 base and J lost 10, with 8 bases in between. Germline CDR1 reads LNHDA; CDR2 reads SQIVND (reference sequence). This chain's CDR3 is CASSIGTTQYF. In DNA form, the CDR3 reads TGTGCCAGTAGTATAGGAACTACACAGTACTTC.

This clone was recorded a few times. The chain joins TRBV4-1 to TRBJ1-5; tentative D call: TRBD1 (6 bases). Germline V lookup: CDR1 MGHRA, CDR2 YSYEKL. This CDR3 has 13 amino acids. V dropped 4 bases and J dropped 9 bases, with 13 bases sitting between them. CDR3 region: CASSPDTGRPQHF. The CDR3 DNA is TGCGCCAGCAGCCCAGATACAGGGAGGCCCCAGCATTTT.

The rearrangement links TRBV5-1 to TRBJ2-2; the D gene could be TRBD1 or TRBD2 (5 bases each). V lost 5 bases and J 0 bases, leaving 11 bases between the germline ends. This CDR3 spans 15 amino acids. CDR1 SGHRS and CDR2 YFSETQ come from the germline V gene. The CDR3 bases are TGCGCCAGCAGTGGGGGACGTCCGAACACCGGGGAGCTGTTTTTT. Amino acid sequence: CASSGGRPNTGELFF.

The chain uses TRBV20-1 and TRBJ1-3; unclear D gene. Germline assignment: CDR1 DFQATT and CDR2 SNEGSKA (reference sequence). CDR3 length: 11 amino acids. V was trimmed by 6 bases and J by 4 bases, leaving 7 bases between them. CDR3: CSAAQGNTIYF. CDR3 nucleotide sequence: TGCAGTGCAGCCCAAGGAAACACCATATATTTT.

This clone was seen a handful of times. The rearrangement joins TRBV4-1 to TRBJ2-3; 10 bases line up with TRBD2. The junction had 19 bases not matched to a gene; V was cut back by 2 bases and J by 2 bases. The CDR3 totals 21 residues. Germline values: CDR1 MGHRA, CDR2 YSYEKL. The CDR3 bases are TGCGCCAGCAGCCAAACGATACTAGCGGGGATGATCCCAGAAACCACAGATACGCAGTATTTT. Translated: CASSQTILAGMIPETTDTQYF.

V usage is TRBV6-6 and J usage is TRBJ1-5; 9 bases align to TRBD1. The V gene end was trimmed by 7 bases and the J gene end by 2 bases; junction bases not matched to a gene: 9. The CDR3 contains 16 residues. In germline, CDR1 is MNHNY, CDR2 SVGAGI (reference sequence). In DNA form, the CDR3 reads TGTGCCAGCAACCCTGGACAGGGGATGGGCAATCAGCCCCAGCATTTT. It translates to CASNPGQGMGNQPQHF.

CDR3 residues: CASSEQGLTTNEKLFF. The CDR3 DNA sequence: TGTGCCAGCAGTGAACAGGGGCTGACAACTAATGAAAAACTGTTTTTT. The chain has TRBV2 and TRBJ1-4; possibly TRBD1 for D (6 bases). Trimming removed 2 bases at V and 0 bases at J, with 10 bases between. This CDR3 contains 16 residues. The germline gives CDR1 SNHLY, CDR2 FYNNEI.

The chain joins TRBV6-5 to TRBJ1-1; D is possibly TRBD1 (5 bases). Germline values: CDR1 MNHEY, CDR2 SVGAGI. V dropped 6 bases and J dropped 0 bases, with 14 bases sitting between them. This CDR3 has 15 residues. The CDR3 here is CASSRGVEVNTEAFF. DNA for the CDR3: TGTGCCAGCAGCCGAGGGGTGGAAGTGAACACTGAAGCTTTCTTT.

The chain combines TRBV2 with TRBJ1-4; 8 bases are a match to TRBD1. This CDR3 has 13 amino acids. The V segment lost 4 bases and the J segment 8 bases; nucleotides outside the gene matches: 3. The V gene's germline CDR1 is SNHLY and CDR2 FYNNEI. CDR3 sequence reads: CASSGDRLEKLFF. CDR3 sequence (DNA): TGTGCCAGCAGTGGGGACAGGCTCGAAAAACTGTTTTTT.

This chain links TRBV3-1 (or the pseudogene TRBV3-2) with TRBJ1-1; no definite D call. The germline V and J ends were trimmed by 3 bases and 5 bases, with 10 bases remaining between them. Germline-derived CDR1 and CDR2 are LGHDT and YNNKEL (reference sequence). This CDR3 has 13 amino acids. CDR3 DNA: TGTGCCAGCAGCCATATGGGGAGGACTGAAGCTTTCTTT. Its translation is CASSHMGRTEAFF.

J is TRBJ2-3 and V is TRBV12-5; 11 bases are a match to TRBD2. CDR3 length: 16 residues. The germline CDR1 and CDR2 sequences are LGHNT and FRNRAP. With V trimmed by 6 bases and J by 6 bases, 11 bases remained unmatched. CDR3 nucleotide sequence: TGTGCTAGTGGCCTCAGGGTAGCGGGGGGGAGGGATACGCAGTATTTT. It translates to CASGLRVAGGRDTQYF. Drawing the rest from reference TRBV12-5 and TRBJ2-3, the complete variable domain is DARVTQTPRHKVTEMGQEVTMRCQPILGHNTVFWYRQTMMQGLELLAYFRNRAPLDDSGMPKDRFSAEMPDATLATLKIQPSEPRDSAVYFCASGLRVAGGRDTQYFGPGTRLTVL.

This clone showed up just once. The J gene is TRBJ2-7, the V gene TRBV24-1, with TRBD2 as a possible D gene (5 bases). V was cut by 4 bases and J by 3 bases, with 9 bases left in between. The CDR3 has 13 amino acids. Germline CDR1 is KGHDR and CDR2 is SFDVKD. For the CDR3, the DNA is TGTGCCACCAGTGACCTGAGGGTCTACGAGCAGTACTTC. Its translation: CATSDLRVYEQYF.

The J gene is TRBJ2-3, the V gene TRBV5-1, with D unclear. CDR3 size: 12 residues. Germline V lookup: CDR1 SGHRS, CDR2 YFSETQ. V was pared by 4 bases and J by 2 bases, with 5 bases between. This chain's CDR3 is CASSIDTDTQYF. CDR3 bases: TGCGCCAGCAGCATAGACACAGATACGCAGTATTTT.